Listed below are T cell receptor beta chains from one sample, sequenced in a study of T cell repertoires in cytomegalovirus infection. No antigens are known for them. TCRdb redid the calling of the reads with MiXCR, one entry per CDR3 protein. The table lists some 940,000 distinct CDR3 sequences, approximately 31% of them singletons, with about 14% in the top ten. The sample was cultured CD8+ T cells from PBMCs, taken from culture after CMV antigen stimulation. Receptor source: a human donor in good health (CMV status not recorded). Some clones in this sample may be carry-over from other donors' samples. The CDR3 runs from the conserved cysteine through the conserved F or W. Fields, in order: V gene, clone size, J gene, CDR3 protein. Some rows have no size entry. The others give once, few or many, or a class for an expanded clone.

TRBV20-1,NA,TRBJ2-2,CSARDMGQGLTGELFF
TRBV19,NA,TRBJ2-1,CASRQRGGRRYNEQFF
TRBV7-9,NA,TRBJ2-4,CASSLVGLSAKNIQYF
TRBV27,NA,TRBJ2-1,CASSMDSKANEQFF
TRBV6-2/TRBV6-3,NA,TRBJ2-1,CASSYLGDYNEQFF
TRBV4-2,few,TRBJ2-2,CASSQDRGPTNTGELFF
TRBV5-6,few,TRBJ2-5,CASSLEGELAGAETQYF
TRBV6-5,many,TRBJ1-2,CASSYSLGGNYGYTF
TRBV7-9,NA,TRBJ1-5,CASSLGQASNQPQHF
TRBV25-1,NA,TRBJ1-2,CASSEYFPGQAYYGYTF
TRBV28,few,TRBJ2-5,CASSSMGQNQETQYF
TRBV4-1,few,TRBJ1-1,CASSQYAGTETEAFF
TRBV24-1,few,TRBJ2-5,CATSDHQGAEETQYF
TRBV28,NA,TRBJ2-1,CASSFRRTGVNEQFF
TRBV6-2/TRBV6-3,NA,TRBJ1-5,CASRDGARPQHF
TRBV11-3,NA,TRBJ1-2,CASRPGGYTF
TRBV6-5,NA,TRBJ2-7,CASSYLGSGGPYEQYF
TRBV6-5,few,TRBJ1-1,CASSYRIGTVGKQNTEAFF
TRBV12-3/TRBV12-4,few,TRBJ1-4,CASRGQEKLFF
TRBV2,NA,TRBJ1-6,CASRVEDSYQGINSPLHF
TRBV7-9,few,TRBJ1-1,CASSSGPPRGGTEAFF
TRBV10-3,few,TRBJ2-7,CAISELDRGRNEQYF
TRBV7-6,few,TRBJ2-1,CASSWRGGHEQFF
TRBV7-8,many,TRBJ2-3,CASSLARSTDTQYF
TRBV20-1,few,TRBJ1-1,CSARVGQVGNTEAFF
TRBV9,NA,TRBJ2-1,CASSVSGTGTYNEQFF
TRBV7-2,many,TRBJ1-1,CASSFGWGILTGTPNEAFF
TRBV10-3,NA,TRBJ1-4,CAISQGNRGAAEKLFF
TRBV19,NA,TRBJ1-5,CASSITAGNQPQHF
TRBV6-6,few,TRBJ1-1,CASSYLTGRQEAFF
TRBV15,few,TRBJ2-1,CATSSTGVDEQFF
TRBV24-1,NA,TRBJ2-3,CATSDPSGGAKNTQYF
TRBV7-6,NA,TRBJ1-4,CVSSLTFDPQVTTNEKLFF
TRBV7-9,few,TRBJ2-3,CASSTTVGSTDTQYF
TRBV7-2,NA,TRBJ1-1,CAGRAGTEAFF
TRBV19,NA,TRBJ2-4,CASSIIDRASKNIQYF
TRBV7-6,NA,TRBJ2-2,CASSRGVAGELFF
TRBV14,few,TRBJ2-5,CASSQDALGLAGAETQYF
TRBV7-2,many,TRBJ1-3,CASSLGYRPSGNTIYF
TRBV6-2/TRBV6-3,NA,TRBJ1-1,CASSRGQGYTEAFF